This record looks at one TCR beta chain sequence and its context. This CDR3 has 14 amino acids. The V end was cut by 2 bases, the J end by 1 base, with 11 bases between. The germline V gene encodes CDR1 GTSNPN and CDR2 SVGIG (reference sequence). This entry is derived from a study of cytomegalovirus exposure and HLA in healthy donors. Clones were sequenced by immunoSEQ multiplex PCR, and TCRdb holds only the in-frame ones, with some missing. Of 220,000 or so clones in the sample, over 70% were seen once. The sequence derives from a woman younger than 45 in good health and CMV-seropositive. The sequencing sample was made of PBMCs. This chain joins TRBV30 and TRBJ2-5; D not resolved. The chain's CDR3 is CAWSPISLQETQYF. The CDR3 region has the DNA TGTGCCTGGAGTCCAATTAGCCTCCAAGAGACCCAGTACTTC.